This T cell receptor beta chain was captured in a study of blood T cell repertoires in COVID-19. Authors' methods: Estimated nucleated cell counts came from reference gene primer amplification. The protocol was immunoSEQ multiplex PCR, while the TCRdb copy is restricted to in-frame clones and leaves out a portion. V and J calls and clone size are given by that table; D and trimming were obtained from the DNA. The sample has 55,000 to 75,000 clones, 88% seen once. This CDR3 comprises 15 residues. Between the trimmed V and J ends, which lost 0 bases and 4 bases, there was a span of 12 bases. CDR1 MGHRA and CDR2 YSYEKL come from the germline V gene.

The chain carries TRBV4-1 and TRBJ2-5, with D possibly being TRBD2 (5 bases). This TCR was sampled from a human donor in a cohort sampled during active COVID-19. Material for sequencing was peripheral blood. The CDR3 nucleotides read TGCGCCAGCAGCCAAGAAGGGAGTTTAGGAGAGACCCAGTACTTC. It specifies CASSQEGSLGETQYF.